What follows are 26 T cell receptor beta chains derived from one specimen sequenced in a study of blood T cell repertoires in COVID-19. Clones were read by immunoSEQ multiplex PCR, and TCRdb kept only the in-frame ones, dropping some. Among about 180,000 clones listed, around 80% were seen once. The sample was peripheral blood. The receptor source for this set is a woman aged 80 or older with COVID-19, enrolled during active disease.

J is TRBJ1-2 and V is TRBV10-1; perhaps TRBD1 as D (6 bases). CDR1 is WNHNN and CDR2 is SYGVQD in the germline V gene (reference sequence). Trimming pared 8 bases from V and 4 bases from J, leaving 14 bases between. The length of the CDR3 is 13 residues. As DNA, the CDR3 is TGCGCCAGCCCCACAGGGAACGGCTATGGCTACACCTTC. Translating gives CASPTGNGYGYTF.

This chain connects TRBV9 to TRBJ2-1; 9 positions agree with TRBD1. The germline V gene encodes CDR1 SGDLS and CDR2 YYNGEE. The CDR3 length is 15 residues. V was pared by 3 bases and J by 6 bases, with 7 bases of the junction left unmatched. CDR3 in amino acids: CASSDRDRVVNEQFF. CDR3 bases: TGTGCCAGCAGCGACCGGGACAGGGTCGTCAATGAGCAGTTCTTC.

V is TRBV18 and J is TRBJ2-7; TRBD2 matches at 8 bases. Germline trimming cut 3 bases from V and 2 bases from J; bases unmatched to any gene: 6. The length of the CDR3 is 15 residues. CDR1 KGHSH and CDR2 LQKENI come from the germline V gene. CDR3 in DNA: TGTGCCAGCTCACCGGGAAGCGGGGGTACCTACGAGCAGTACTTC. This codes for CASSPGSGGTYEQYF.

The chain carries TRBV12-3 or TRBV12-4 and TRBJ2-2, with unresolved D. V lost 6 bases to trimming and J lost 6 bases, with 8 bases between them. The CDR3 is made up of 12 amino acids. As DNA, the CDR3 is TGTGCCAGCAGACTTGTGGCCGGGGAGCTGTTTTTT. Translated, it gives CASRLVAGELFF.

The chain carries TRBV5-1 and TRBJ2-7, with D possibly matching TRBD2 (6 bases). The CDR3 spans 16 residues. Germline loops: CDR1 SGHRS, CDR2 YFSETQ. V lost 2 bases, J lost 1 base, and 16 bases lay in between. In nucleotides, the CDR3 is TGCGCCAGCAGCTTTCTACCGGGAGAATTGTCCTACGAGCAGTACTTC. Its protein product is CASSFLPGELSYEQYF.

This clone came up once. This chain connects TRBV5-1 to TRBJ2-1; a weak D match, TRBD1 (5 bases). This CDR3 region has 15 residues. Between the trimmed V and J ends, which lost 1 base and 1 base, there was a span of 9 bases. CDR1 and CDR2 from the germline V gene are SGHRS and YFSETQ. The CDR3 DNA is TGCGCCAGCAGCTTGTGGGGCGGTTCCTACAATGAGCAGTTCTTC. Translation: CASSLWGGSYNEQFF.

This clone has just one count. The chain combines TRBV27 with TRBJ1-5; TRBD1 matches at 9 bases. Germline V gene sequence: CDR1 MNHEY, CDR2 SMNVEV (reference sequence). V trimming: 8 bases; J trimming: 5 bases; junction bases outside the gene matches: 7. CDR3 size: 14 residues. The CDR3 sequence is CASQPGTGHQPQHF. For the CDR3, the DNA is TGTGCCAGCCAACCCGGGACAGGGCATCAGCCCCAGCATTTT.

This clone has more than one count but fewer than ten. V and J are TRBV4-2 and TRBJ2-7; D may be TRBD1 (5 bases). V dropped 0 bases and J dropped 3 bases, with 9 bases sitting between them. Germline loops: CDR1 LGHNA, CDR2 YNFKEQ. The CDR3 consists of 14 residues. The CDR3 bases are TGTGCCAGCAGCCAAGATCCAGGGCACTACGAGCAGTACTTC. Translation: CASSQDPGHYEQYF.

The V and J genes are TRBV6-5 and TRBJ2-5; 7 positions agree with TRBD1. J lost 6 bases, V lost 0 bases, and 7 bases had no gene match. Germline V gives CDR1 MNHEY, CDR2 SVGAGI. There are 15 residues in the CDR3. CDR3: CASSYSKGATKTQYF. The CDR3 bases are TGTGCCAGCAGTTACTCGAAGGGGGCTACGAAGACCCAGTACTTC.

The chain has TRBV24-1 and TRBJ2-5; D remains unclear. CDR1 is KGHDR and CDR2 is SFDVKD in the germline V gene. The CDR3 consists of 12 residues. With 4 bases removed from V and 6 bases from J, the gap between germline ends came to 8 bases. The CDR3 bases are TGTGCCACCAGTGAACCCGAGAAGACCCAGTACTTC. Encoded protein: CATSEPEKTQYF.

This clone was recorded at least ten times. The genes are TRBV19 and TRBJ1-5; 9 nucleotides agree with TRBD1. The CDR3 spans 17 residues. The germline V gene encodes CDR1 LNHDA and CDR2 SQIVND (reference sequence). V lost 3 bases to trimming and J lost 7 bases; unmatched junction nucleotides: 13. The CDR3 DNA reads as TGTGCCAGTAGTATTGTACCCACGGGACAGGGACGACAGCCCCAGCATTTT. Protein: CASSIVPTGQGRQPQHF.

V usage is TRBV14 and J usage is TRBJ1-1; 9 nucleotides align to TRBD1. J was trimmed by 4 bases and V by 1 base; bases with no gene match: 1. The length of the CDR3 is 14 residues. Germline V gene lookup returns CDR1 SGHDN and CDR2 FVKESK. The CDR3 nucleotides are TGTGCCAGCAGCCAAGGACAGGGGGGCACTGAAGCTTTCTTT. Its protein product is CASSQGQGGTEAFF.

The CDR3: CASSPRESYNEQFF. The CDR3 nucleotides read TGTGCCAGCTCACCGCGGGAGTCATACAATGAGCAGTTCTTC. The gene calls are TRBV18 and TRBJ2-1; 7 bases map to TRBD2. V was pared by 3 bases and J by 4 bases, with 3 bases of the junction left unmatched. The V gene's germline CDR1 is KGHSH and CDR2 LQKENI. There are 14 residues in the CDR3.

By sample share, this clone is large. The rearrangement joins TRBV11-2 to TRBJ2-3, with 10 bases that match TRBD2. This CDR3 spans 15 amino acids. V trimming: 2 bases; J trimming: 5 bases; junction bases outside the gene matches: 4. The germline CDR1 and CDR2 sequences are SGHAT and FQNNGV. In nucleotides, the CDR3 is TGTGCCAGCAGCTTACTAGCGGGAGTGGGAGATACGCAGTATTTT. Translation: CASSLLAGVGDTQYF. Combining the CDR3 with reference TRBV11-2 and TRBJ2-3 gives the whole variable domain EAGVAQSPRYKIIEKRQSVAFWCNPISGHATLYWYQQILGQGPKLLIQFQNNGVVDDSQLPKDRFSAERLKGVDSTLKIQPAKLEDSAVYLCASSLLAGVGDTQYFGPGTRLTVL.

This clone was observed a few times. The rearrangement links TRBV7-9 to TRBJ1-6, with a tentative D call TRBD1 (5 bases). Germline CDR1 reads SEHNR; CDR2 reads FQNEAQ (reference sequence). V shed 8 bases and J shed 3 bases, with 11 bases lying between them. The CDR3 has 14 residues. The CDR3 sequence: CASFSGNYNSPLHF. The CDR3 coding sequence is TGTGCCAGCTTCTCAGGGAACTATAATTCACCCCTCCACTTT. Full variable domain (rest looked up from reference TRBV7-9 and TRBJ1-6): DTGVSQNPRHKITKRGQNVTFRCDPISEHNRLYWYRQTLGQGPEFLTYFQNEAQLEKSRLLSDRFSAERPKGSFSTLEIQRTEQGDSAMYLCASFSGNYNSPLHFGNGTRLTVT.

The J gene is TRBJ2-2, the V gene TRBV5-1, with 7 positions matching TRBD2. The trim removed 0 bases at V and 7 bases at J, leaving 3 bases unmatched. The V gene's germline CDR1 is SGHRS and CDR2 YFSETQ. The CDR3 contains 14 residues. The CDR3 DNA follows: TGCGCCAGCAGCTTGGAGGGCGGGAGCGGGGAGCTGTTTTTT. Translation gives CASSLEGGSGELFF.

The chain uses TRBV13 and TRBJ2-7; 9 bases fit TRBD1. CDR3 size: 14 residues. The germline CDR1 and CDR2 sequences are PRHDT and FYEKMQ (reference sequence). The ends lost 5 bases at V and 2 bases at J; junction bases unmatched: 4. The CDR3 loop is CASSTGTGPYEQYF. The CDR3 region has the DNA TGTGCCAGCAGCACCGGGACAGGGCCCTACGAGCAGTACTTC.

The J gene is TRBJ2-1, the V gene TRBV19; the match to TRBD2 covers 7 bases. Germline trimming cut 5 bases from V and 8 bases from J; bases unmatched to any gene: 15. Looked up from germline, CDR1 is LNHDA and CDR2 is SQIVND (reference sequence). The CDR3 extends over 16 amino acids. CDR3 nucleotide sequence: TGTGCCAGTAGTCCCTTGGGGGAGGGCCGAGACGATGAGCAGTTCTTC. It translates to CASSPLGEGRDDEQFF.

This sequence joins TRBV7-6 and TRBJ1-2; 7 bases are a match to TRBD1. CDR3 size: 13 residues. Germline CDR1 reads SGHVS; CDR2 reads FNYEAQ. Germline trimming cut 6 bases from V and 5 bases from J; bases unmatched to any gene: 6. The CDR3 nucleotides are TGTGCCAGCAGTCCCACAGGGGAGTATGGCTACACCTTC. Residues: CASSPTGEYGYTF.

This clone was counted only a few times. The rearrangement joins TRBV19 to TRBJ2-7; maybe TRBD2 (6 bases). Germline CDR1 is LNHDA and CDR2 is SQIVND (reference sequence). V lost 3 bases and J 6 bases, leaving 9 bases between the germline ends. This CDR3 region has 12 residues. In DNA, the CDR3 is TGTGCCAGTAGTATCGAGGGAGGCGAGCAGTACTTC. This translates into CASSIEGGEQYF.

V gene TRBV27 combines with J gene TRBJ2-7; TRBD2 matches 7 bases. The CDR3 loop spans 13 amino acids. Germline assignment: CDR1 MNHEY and CDR2 SMNVEV (reference sequence). With 3 bases clipped from V and 6 bases from J, the junction kept 5 bases outside the gene matches. This CDR3 is CASSFLGGSEQYF. The DNA of the CDR3 is TGTGCCAGCAGTTTTCTCGGCGGGAGCGAGCAGTACTTC.

This clone was counted between two and nine times. The chain is built from TRBV4-1 and TRBJ2-7; 7 bases line up with TRBD2. This CDR3 comprises 16 residues. The germline V gene has CDR1 MGHRA and CDR2 YSYEKL. V shed 4 bases and J 6 bases; nucleotides not matched to a gene: 15. The CDR3 spells CASSLRGIGTKLEQYF. The CDR3 nucleotides read TGCGCCAGCAGCCTTCGGGGGATCGGGACTAAACTCGAGCAGTACTTC.

This clone turned up a few times. The chain employs TRBV5-1 and TRBJ2-7; 11 bases match TRBD1. The germline CDR1 and CDR2 sequences are SGHRS and YFSETQ. Trimming removed 4 bases from V and 6 bases from J; junction bases left unmatched: 6. The CDR3 is 14 amino acids. This chain's CDR3 is CASSGQGADSEQYF. Here the CDR3 DNA reads TGCGCCAGCAGCGGACAGGGGGCGGATAGCGAGCAGTACTTC.

The chain has TRBV9 and TRBJ2-4; D might be TRBD1 (6 bases). This CDR3 is built from 18 residues. V lost 0 bases and J lost 0, with 16 bases in between. Germline-derived CDR1 and CDR2 are SGDLS and YYNGEE. The CDR3 loop reads CASSVGQGPLVAKNIQYF. CDR3 coding DNA: TGTGCCAGCAGCGTAGGTCAGGGGCCCCTCGTAGCCAAAAACATTCAGTACTTC.

V gene TRBV5-6 combines with J gene TRBJ2-7; a weak D match, TRBD2 (7 bases). CDR3 length: 14 residues. Trimming removed 2 bases from V and 0 bases from J, with 9 bases in between. CDR1 and CDR2 (germline): SGHDT, YYEEEE. The CDR3 sequence is CASSFGGPSYEQYF. For the CDR3, the DNA is TGTGCCAGCAGCTTCGGGGGGCCCTCCTACGAGCAGTACTTC.

CDR3 coding DNA: TGCAGCGTTCCGGGACACCTCCTCCGGGGCACAGATACGCAGTATTTT. Protein sequence: CSVPGHLLRGTDTQYF. The V and J genes are TRBV29-1 and TRBJ2-3; perhaps TRBD1 as D (6 bases). CDR3 length: 16 residues. V gave up 5 bases and J gave up 1 base, with 19 bases separating them. Germline V CDR1 and CDR2: SQVTM, ANQGSEA.